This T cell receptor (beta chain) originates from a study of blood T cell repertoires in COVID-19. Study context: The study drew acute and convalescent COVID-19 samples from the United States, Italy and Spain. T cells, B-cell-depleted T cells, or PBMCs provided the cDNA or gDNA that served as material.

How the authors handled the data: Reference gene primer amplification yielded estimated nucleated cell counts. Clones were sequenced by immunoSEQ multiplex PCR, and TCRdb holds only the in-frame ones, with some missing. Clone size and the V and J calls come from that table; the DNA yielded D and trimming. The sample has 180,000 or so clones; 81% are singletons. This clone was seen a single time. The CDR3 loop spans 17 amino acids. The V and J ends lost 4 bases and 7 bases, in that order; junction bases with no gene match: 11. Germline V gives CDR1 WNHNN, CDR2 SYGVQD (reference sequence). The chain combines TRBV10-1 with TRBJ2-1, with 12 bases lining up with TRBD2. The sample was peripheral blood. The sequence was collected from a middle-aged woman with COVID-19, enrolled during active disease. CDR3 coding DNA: TGCGCCAGCAGTGGAAGCAGACTAGCGGGAGAATTAAATGAGCAGTTCTTC. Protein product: CASSGSRLAGELNEQFF.